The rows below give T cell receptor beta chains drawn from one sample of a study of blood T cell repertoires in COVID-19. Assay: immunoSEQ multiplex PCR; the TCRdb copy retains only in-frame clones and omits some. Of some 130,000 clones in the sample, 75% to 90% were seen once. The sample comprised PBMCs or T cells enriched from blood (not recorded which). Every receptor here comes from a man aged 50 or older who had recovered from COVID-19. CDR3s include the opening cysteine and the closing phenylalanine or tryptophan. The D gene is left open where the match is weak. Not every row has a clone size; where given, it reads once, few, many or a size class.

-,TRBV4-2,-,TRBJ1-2,CASSQDRDSLNYGYTF,TGTGCCAGCAGCCAAGATCGAGACTCACTTAACTATGGCTACACCTTC
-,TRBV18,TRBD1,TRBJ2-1,CASSFGTDNEQFF,TGTGCCAGCTCCTTTGGGACAGACAATGAGCAGTTCTTC
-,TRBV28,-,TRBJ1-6,CASSPYREVSLHF,TGTGCCAGCAGTCCGTACAGGGAAGTAAGCCTCCACTTT
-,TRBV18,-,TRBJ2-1,CASSPTNFPDNEQFF,TGTGCCAGCTCACCGACAAATTTTCCGGACAATGAGCAGTTCTTC
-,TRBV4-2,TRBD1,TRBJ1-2,CASRTGTGVLSTYGYTF,TGTGCCAGCAGGACCGGGACAGGGGTCCTATCAACCTATGGCTACACCTTC
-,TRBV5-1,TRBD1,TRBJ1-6,CASSATGIDYNSPLHF,TGCGCCAGCAGCGCGACAGGGATCGATTATAATTCACCCCTCCACTTT
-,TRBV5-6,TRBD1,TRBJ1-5,CASSLDRAVNQPQHF,TGTGCCAGCAGTTTGGACAGGGCAGTAAATCAGCCCCAGCATTTT
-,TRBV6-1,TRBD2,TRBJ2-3,CASSDLAGGSTDTQYF,TGTGCCAGCAGTGACCTAGCGGGGGGCAGCACAGATACGCAGTATTTT
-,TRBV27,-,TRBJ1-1,CASSSPSGGTEAFF,TGTGCCAGCAGTTCCCCCTCCGGGGGCACTGAAGCTTTCTTT
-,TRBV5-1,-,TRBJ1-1,CASSDQGGTEAFF,TGCGCCAGCAGCGATCAGGGAGGCACTGAAGCTTTCTTT
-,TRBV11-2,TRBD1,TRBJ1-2,CASSYWTGENGYTF,TGTGCCAGCAGCTATTGGACAGGGGAGAATGGCTACACCTTC
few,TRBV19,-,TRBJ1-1,CASSIMGDTAFF,TGTGCCAGTAGTATTATGGGGGACACCGCTTTCTTT
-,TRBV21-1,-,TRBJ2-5,CASSLWDSQETQYF,TGTGCCAGCAGCCTCTGGGACAGTCAAGAGACCCAGTACTTC
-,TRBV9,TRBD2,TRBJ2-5,CASSVGNGGAGETQYF,TGTGCCAGCAGCGTAGGTAACGGGGGGGCTGGAGAGACCCAGTACTTC
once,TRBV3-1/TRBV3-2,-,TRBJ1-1,CASTRGTEAFF,TGTGCCAGCACTCGCGGGACTGAAGCTTTCTTT
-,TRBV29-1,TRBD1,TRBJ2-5,CSVKTGRETQYF,TGCAGCGTGAAGACAGGGAGAGAGACCCAGTACTTC
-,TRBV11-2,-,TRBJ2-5,CASSQLPGSTETQYF,TGTGCCAGCAGCCAATTGCCTGGGAGCACGGAGACCCAGTACTTC
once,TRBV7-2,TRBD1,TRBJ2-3,CASSSTGTGRRDTQYF,TGTGCCAGCAGCTCCACCGGGACAGGGCGGAGAGATACGCAGTATTTT
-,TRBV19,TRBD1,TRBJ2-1,CASRYDRGLGNEQFF,TGTGCCAGTAGATATGACAGGGGGCTAGGCAATGAGCAGTTCTTC
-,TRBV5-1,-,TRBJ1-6,CASAPGPLGPTHF,TGCGCCAGTGCCCCAGGGCCCCTTGGACCAACCCACTTT
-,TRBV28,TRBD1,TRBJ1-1,CASSSGDRAVFTEAFF,TGTGCCAGCAGTTCCGGGGACAGGGCCGTCTTCACTGAAGCTTTCTTT
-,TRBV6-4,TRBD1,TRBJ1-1,CASRVKRYRGGTEAFF,TGTGCCAGCAGGGTAAAAAGGTACAGGGGAGGCACTGAAGCTTTCTTT
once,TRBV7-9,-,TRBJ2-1,CASSSLAPSYNEQFF,TGTGCCAGCAGCTCCTTAGCCCCATCTTACAATGAGCAGTTCTTC
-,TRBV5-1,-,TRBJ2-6,CASSPRAFSSGANVLTF,TGCGCCAGCAGCCCGAGGGCCTTTAGCTCTGGGGCCAACGTCCTGACTTTC
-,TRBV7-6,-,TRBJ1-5,CASSLGRDQPQHF,TGTGCCAGCAGCTTAGGGAGGGATCAGCCCCAGCATTTT
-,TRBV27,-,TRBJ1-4,CASSSQITGEKLFF,TGTGCCAGCAGTTCTCAAATCACGGGTGAAAAACTGTTTTTT
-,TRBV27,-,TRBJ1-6,CASSLSQSMYSPLHF,TGTGCCAGCAGTTTATCACAGAGTATGTATTCACCCCTCCACTTT
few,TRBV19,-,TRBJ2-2,CASDLGGAGTGELFF,TGTGCCAGTGATTTAGGAGGGGCCGGCACCGGGGAGCTGTTTTTT
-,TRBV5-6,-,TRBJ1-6,CASSLIDRRYSPLHF,TGTGCCAGCAGCTTGATAGACCGGAGGTACTCACCCCTCCACTTT
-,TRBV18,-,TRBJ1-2,CASSPYGGQNYGYTF,TGTGCCAGCTCACCATATGGGGGACAAAACTATGGCTACACCTTC